A selection of T cell receptor beta chains follows, all from one sample in a study of cytomegalovirus exposure and HLA in healthy donors. The assay was immunoSEQ multiplex PCR, and TCRdb's table has in-frame clones only and misses some. Altogether about 160,000 clones are present, roughly four fifths being singletons, with the ten largest covering 1.5% to 2%. Sequenced input: PBMCs. The origin of the receptors is a woman aged 18-29 years in good health and CMV-seronegative. Both conserved end residues are trimmed from each CDR3. Clone size is not always given. Where it is, it says once, few, many or a class for expanded clones.

TRBV19,.,ASSIARANTEAF
TRBV7-7,once,ASSLGTQGGGETQY
TRBV21-1,.,ASSNSLKGQGLGNEQF
TRBV6-6,.,ASSTDREVQPQH
TRBV18,.,ASSPGGGVRNEQF
TRBV5-8,.,ASSPGTSGYNEQF
TRBV5-6,.,ASSLWGYLAGEH
TRBV5-1,.,ASRYSGDKTQY
TRBV6-5,.,ASSYSDSFYNEQF
TRBV7-9,.,ASGEQGSETQY
TRBV25-1,.,ASSGNWDFYQETQY
TRBV10-2,.,ASSADRVDGYT
TRBV30,.,AWNYLTDTQY
TRBV7-2,.,ASSLRTANYGYT
TRBV29-1,.,SVVTTLGQPQH
TRBV6-1,few,ASSVSAGGLAQPQH
TRBV28,once,ASSLGSEGEKLF
TRBV4-1,few,ASSPILPSRSLGYGYT
TRBV7-9,.,ASSLGGVWLNNEQF
TRBV18,.,ASSWATDTQY
TRBV5-1,.,ASSFSSTDTQY
TRBV7-9,.,ASSVTGTGAYEQY
TRBV6-5,.,ASSSSRDNLQPQH
TRBV2,.,AFPAPRWGDTGELF
TRBV6-1,.,ASSTRDSRSYEQY
TRBV9,few,ASSADRGTANTGELF
TRBV4-1,.,ASSQDPGTSGTYNEQF
TRBV10-1,.,ASSLQNSYEQY
TRBV7-2,.,ASSPGTAFDTQY
TRBV9,.,ASSVGGSQGYT
TRBV27,.,ASSLKAGLPTEAF
TRBV2,.,ASRGTGIENYGYT
TRBV7-9,.,ASSPPSGEAF
TRBV7-9,.,ASSLWTGSSYNEQF
TRBV28,.,ASRPGDYGYT
TRBV28,.,ASSGRLDRSTAELF